This passage covers 7 T cell receptor beta chains from one sample sequenced in a study of naive and memory T cell subsets. Two oligonucleotides, mixed equimolar, formed the beta constant-region primer covering TRBC1 and TRBC2. MiXCR, run by TCRdb on the UMI-ligation and nested PCR reads, gives a single entry per CDR3 protein. The profile covers 77,000 or so distinct CDR3 sequences, with over 10% appearing a single time and approximately 0.93% taken by the ten largest. Sequenced input: central memory CD4+ T cells from blood. These receptors were collected from a human donor in good health.

This clonotype was counted a few times. The chain links TRBV29-1 to TRBJ2-7, with 7 bases aligning to TRBD1. Germline V gene data show CDR1 as SQVTM and CDR2 as ANQGSEA. The CDR3 totals 12 residues. J lost 5 bases, V lost 7 bases, and 8 bases had no gene match. The CDR3 DNA reads TGCAGCGGGGGACAGAGGGTCGACGAGCAGTACTTC. Translated: CSGGQRVDEQYF.

The V gene is TRBV12-3 or TRBV12-4, the J gene TRBJ1-1; unclear D gene. The CDR3 extends over 13 amino acids. V was shortened by 5 bases and J by 1 base, with 8 bases between the two germline ends. The CDR3, as DNA: TGTGCCAGCAGTCGAAAAGGGAACACTGAAGCTTTCTTT. This encodes CASSRKGNTEAFF.

The table lists this clonotype with many counts. The rearrangement joins TRBV2 to TRBJ2-3; 15 positions agree with TRBD2. Trimming took 7 bases from V and 5 from J; bases not matched to a gene: 7. Germline values: CDR1 SNHLY, CDR2 FYNNEI. This CDR3 comprises 16 residues. CDR3 sequence (DNA): TGTGCCAGCAAAAAAGGACTAGCGGGAGGGGTAGATACGCAGTATTTT. Its translation is CASKKGLAGGVDTQYF. Filled out from reference TRBV2 and TRBJ2-3, the complete variable domain reads EPEVTQTPSHQVTQMGQEVILRCVPISNHLYFYWYRQILGQKVEFLVSFYNNEISEKSEIFDDQFSVERPDGSNFTLKIRSTKLEDSAMYFCASKKGLAGGVDTQYFGPGTRLTVL.

This chain uses TRBV29-1 with TRBJ2-2; the D is unclear. CDR1 and CDR2 from the germline V gene are SQVTM and ANQGSEA. The V end lost 0 bases, the J end lost 5 bases, and 4 bases lay between the germline ends. The CDR3 loop spans 12 amino acids. CDR3 in amino acids: CSVEEGTGELFF. In DNA, the CDR3 is TGCAGCGTTGAAGAGGGTACCGGGGAGCTGTTTTTT.

The rearrangement joins TRBV20-1 to TRBJ1-1; 8 bases map to TRBD1. V trimming: 3 bases; J trimming: 3 bases; junction bases outside the gene matches: 3. Germline CDR1 DFQATT, CDR2 SNEGSKA (reference sequence). This CDR3 contains 13 residues. The CDR3 protein is CSASRTGYTEAFF. CDR3 sequence (DNA): TGCAGTGCTAGTCGGACAGGGTACACTGAAGCTTTCTTT.

Regarding this clonotype: A junction boundary mismatches the germline segment, possibly from a read error. The chain carries TRBV18 and TRBJ1-6, with TRBD1 identical over 9 bases. The germline V gene has CDR1 KGHSH and CDR2 LQKENI. CDR3 length equals 15 residues. CDR3 loop: CASSPQDRGGSPLHF. CDR3 sequence (DNA): TGTGCCAGCTCCCCACAGGACAGGGGCGGTTCACCCCTCCACTTT.

This clonotype was counted only a few times. The rearrangement links TRBV5-5 to TRBJ1-1, with a possible D match to TRBD1 (6 bases). The ends were cut back, 4 bases at V and 9 bases at J, with 16 bases in the middle. The CDR3 is 13 amino acids. From germline, CDR1 is SGHKS and CDR2 YYEKEE (reference sequence). CDR3 nucleotide sequence: TGTGCCAGCAGCCCGGAGTGGGGGGACAAAGCTTTCTTT. Translated, it gives CASSPEWGDKAFF.